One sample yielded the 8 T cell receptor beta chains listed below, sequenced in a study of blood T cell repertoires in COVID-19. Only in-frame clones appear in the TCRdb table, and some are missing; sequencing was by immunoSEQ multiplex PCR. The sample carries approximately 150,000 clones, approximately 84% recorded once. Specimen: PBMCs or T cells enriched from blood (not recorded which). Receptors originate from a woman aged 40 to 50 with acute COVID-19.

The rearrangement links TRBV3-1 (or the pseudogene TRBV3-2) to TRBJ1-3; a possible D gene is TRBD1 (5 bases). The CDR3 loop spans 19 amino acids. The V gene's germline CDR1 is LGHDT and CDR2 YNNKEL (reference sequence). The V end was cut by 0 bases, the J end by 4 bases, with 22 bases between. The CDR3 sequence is CASSQDRPGRATLGNTIYF. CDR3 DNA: TGTGCCAGCAGCCAAGACAGACCTGGCAGGGCTACGTTGGGAAACACCATATATTTT.

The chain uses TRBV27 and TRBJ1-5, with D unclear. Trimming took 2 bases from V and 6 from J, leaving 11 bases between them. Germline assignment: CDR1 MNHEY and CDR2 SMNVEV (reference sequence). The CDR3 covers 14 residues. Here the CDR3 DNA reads TGTGCCAGCAGTTTAAACCAGGCCCGTCAGCCCCAGCATTTT. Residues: CASSLNQARQPQHF.

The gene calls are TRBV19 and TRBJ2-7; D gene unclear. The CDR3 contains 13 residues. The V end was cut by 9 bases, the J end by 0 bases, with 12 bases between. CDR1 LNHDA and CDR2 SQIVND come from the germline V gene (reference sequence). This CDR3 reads CARSAGSSYEQYF. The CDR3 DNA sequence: TGTGCCAGGTCGGCAGGCAGCTCCTACGAGCAGTACTTC.

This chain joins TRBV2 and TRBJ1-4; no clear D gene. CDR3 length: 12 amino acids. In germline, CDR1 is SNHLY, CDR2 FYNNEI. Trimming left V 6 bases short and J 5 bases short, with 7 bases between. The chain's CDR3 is CASREINEKLFF. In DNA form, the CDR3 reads TGTGCCAGCAGGGAGATAAATGAAAAACTGTTTTTT. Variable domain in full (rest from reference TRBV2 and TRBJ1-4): EPEVTQTPSHQVTQMGQEVILRCVPISNHLYFYWYRQILGQKVEFLVSFYNNEISEKSEIFDDQFSVERPDGSNFTLKIRSTKLEDSAMYFCASREINEKLFFGSGTQLSVL.

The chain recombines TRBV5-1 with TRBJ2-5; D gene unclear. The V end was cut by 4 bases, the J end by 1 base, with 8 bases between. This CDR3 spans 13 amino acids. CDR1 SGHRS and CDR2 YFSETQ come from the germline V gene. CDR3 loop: CASSNGVQETQYF. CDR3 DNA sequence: TGCGCCAGCAGCAATGGAGTCCAAGAGACCCAGTACTTC.

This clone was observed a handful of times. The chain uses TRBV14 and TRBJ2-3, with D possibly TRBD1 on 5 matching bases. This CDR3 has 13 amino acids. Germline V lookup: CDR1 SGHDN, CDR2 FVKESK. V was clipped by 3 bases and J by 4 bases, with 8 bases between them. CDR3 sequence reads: CASSQARADTQYF. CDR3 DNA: TGTGCCAGCAGCCAGGCCAGGGCAGATACGCAGTATTTT.

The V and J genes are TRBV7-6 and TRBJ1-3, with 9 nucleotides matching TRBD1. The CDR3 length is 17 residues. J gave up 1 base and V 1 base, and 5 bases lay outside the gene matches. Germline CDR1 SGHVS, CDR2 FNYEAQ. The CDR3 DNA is TGTGCCAGCAGCTTAGGTTACAGGGGGCATTCTGGAAACACCATATATTTT. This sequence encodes CASSLGYRGHSGNTIYF.

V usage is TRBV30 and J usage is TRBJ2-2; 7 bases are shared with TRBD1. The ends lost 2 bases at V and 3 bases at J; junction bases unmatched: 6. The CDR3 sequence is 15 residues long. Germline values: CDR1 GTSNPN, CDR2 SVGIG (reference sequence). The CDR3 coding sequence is TGTGCCTGGAGTCCAAAAGACAGGGACACCGGGGAGCTGTTTTTT. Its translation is CAWSPKDRDTGELFF.